The rows below give T cell receptor beta chains drawn from one sample of a study of PD-1 blockade in mismatch repair-deficient tumors. TCRdb keeps only in-frame clones here, not all; method: immunoSEQ multiplex PCR. The table records around 51,000 clones, 65% to 85% of them present only once. Sequenced material: peripheral blood, taken about 20 weeks after starting pembrolizumab. These receptors were collected from an adult with mismatch repair-deficient cancer. Each CDR3 is given with its conserved first and last residue. The D gene is left open where the match is weak. Size is omitted from some rows. Given values are once, few, many or a class for expanded clones.

clone_size,d_call,v_call,j_call,cdr3_nt,cdr3_aa
NA,NA,TRBV5-1,TRBJ2-2,TGCGCCAGCAGCTTGGCGGGTGAGGTCACCGGGGAGCTGTTTTTT,CASSLAGEVTGELFF
NA,TRBD2,TRBV18,TRBJ2-1,TGTGCCAGCTCACCCCAAGAGGCGGGAGCTGCCTACAATGAGCAGTTCTTC,CASSPQEAGAAYNEQFF
NA,NA,TRBV5-1,TRBJ1-2,TGCGCCAGCCGAGACAACTATGGCTACACCTTC,CASRDNYGYTF
NA,NA,TRBV6-6,TRBJ1-1,TGTGCCAGCAGTAGAAATTTGAACACTGAAGCTTTCTTT,CASSRNLNTEAFF
NA,TRBD1,TRBV25-1,TRBJ1-1,TGTGCCAGCAGAAACAGGGGCATTGAAGCTTTCTTT,CASRNRGIEAFF
medium-sized,TRBD2,TRBV2,TRBJ2-1,TGTGCCAGCAGTGAAAGTAGCGGGGGGTTCTACAATGAGCAGTTCTTC,CASSESSGGFYNEQFF
few,NA,TRBV30,TRBJ1-4,TGTGCCTGGATGAGGCGTGGACTCAATGAAAAACTGTTTTTT,CAWMRRGLNEKLFF
NA,TRBD1,TRBV11-3,TRBJ2-5,TGTGCCAGCAGCTTAGCAGGGACAGCCCAAGAGACCCAGTACTTC,CASSLAGTAQETQYF
NA,TRBD2,TRBV4-1,TRBJ2-3,TGCGCCAGCAGCCCCGGACTAGCGGAGCACACAGATACGCAGTATTTT,CASSPGLAEHTDTQYF
NA,NA,TRBV5-6,TRBJ2-7,TGTGCCAGCAGCTTAGGAACCTGGAGGGGCGCATACGAGCAGTACTTC,CASSLGTWRGAYEQYF
NA,NA,TRBV7-9,TRBJ1-1,TGTGCCAGCAGCGGACCCCTGGGGGGGATGAACACTGAAGCTTTCTTT,CASSGPLGGMNTEAFF
NA,TRBD2,TRBV5-1,TRBJ2-7,TGCGCCAGCAGTCGGTCTAGCGGGTCCTACGAGCAGTACTTC,CASSRSSGSYEQYF
once,TRBD2,TRBV6-5,TRBJ2-1,TGTGCCAGCATCGGACTAGCGGGAGTTCAGTTCTTC,CASIGLAGVQFF
NA,NA,TRBV11-2,TRBJ2-1,TGTGCCAGCAGCCCGAGGACAGTCTACAATGAGCAGTTCTTC,CASSPRTVYNEQFF
once,NA,TRBV6-6,TRBJ2-7,TGTGCCAGCGGGGGGACCACCTACGAGCAGTACTTC,CASGGTTYEQYF
once,NA,TRBV6-1,TRBJ1-1,TGTGCCAGCAGTTTTGACAGAACTGAAGCTTTCTTT,CASSFDRTEAFF
NA,NA,TRBV6-1,TRBJ1-1,TGTGCCAGCAGTGAGGGGGAGCATGAAGCTTTCTTT,CASSEGEHEAFF
NA,TRBD1,TRBV6-5,TRBJ2-3,TGTGCCAGCAGCCTCACAGGGGGCGAAGCAGATACGCAGTATTTT,CASSLTGGEADTQYF
NA,NA,TRBV7-9,TRBJ2-3,TGTGCCAGCAGCTTAATGGAGGGGGTAGATACGCAGTATTTT,CASSLMEGVDTQYF
NA,NA,TRBV19,TRBJ1-1,TGTGCCAGTAGTATAACTTACAGGGACAAGGGGGCTTTCTTT,CASSITYRDKGAFF
few,TRBD2,TRBV5-1,TRBJ2-5,TGCGCCAGCAGCATCCTGCCGGGGGGGGAGACCCAGTACTTC,CASSILPGGETQYF
NA,TRBD1,TRBV7-2,TRBJ1-4,TGTGCCAGCAGCTCGGGACAGGGTGCAACTAATGAAAAACTGTTTTTT,CASSSGQGATNEKLFF
few,NA,TRBV4-1,TRBJ2-3,TGCGCCAGCAGCCAAGGGCCGAGCACAGATACGCAGTATTTT,CASSQGPSTDTQYF
NA,NA,TRBV18,TRBJ1-2,TGTGCCAGCTCACAGGACACCCAGTATGGCTACACCTTC,CASSQDTQYGYTF
NA,TRBD1,TRBV6-1,TRBJ1-3,TGTGCCAGCAGCGGGGACAGGGTGTCAAACACCATATATTTT,CASSGDRVSNTIYF
NA,TRBD2,TRBV6-5,TRBJ2-5,TGTGCCAGCAGGGAAGGCGGGAGTGAGGAGACCCAGTACTTC,CASREGGSEETQYF
NA,NA,TRBV27,TRBJ2-2,TGTGCCAGCACCCCGGGGCAACACACCGGGGAGCTGTTTTTT,CASTPGQHTGELFF
NA,NA,TRBV7-8,TRBJ2-7,TGTGCCAGCAGCTTAAAAAAGGGGCTAGCAGTGTACTACGAGCAGTACTTC,CASSLKKGLAVYYEQYF
NA,NA,TRBV27,TRBJ2-1,TGTGCCAGCAGTTATGCTAGCGTCAATGAGCAGTTCTTC,CASSYASVNEQFF
NA,NA,TRBV18,TRBJ2-2,TGTGCCAGCTCGTACAGGGCTTCGAACACCGGGGAGCTGTTTTTT,CASSYRASNTGELFF
NA,NA,TRBV19,TRBJ1-4,TGTGCCAGTAGTGTCAACAGGGCGACTAATGAAAAACTGTTTTTT,CASSVNRATNEKLFF
NA,NA,TRBV7-8,TRBJ1-2,TGTGCCAGCAGCTTCAATACAGAATATGGCTACACCTTC,CASSFNTEYGYTF
NA,NA,TRBV29-1,TRBJ2-7,TGCAGCGTGTCACCCGAGAACTCCTACGAGCAGTACTTC,CSVSPENSYEQYF
few,TRBD2,TRBV10-1,TRBJ2-7,TGCGCCAGCAGTGAAACTAGCGGGAGGGCGCAGTACTTC,CASSETSGRAQYF
NA,NA,TRBV6-1,TRBJ2-3,TGTGCCAGCAGGGACGAATACACAGATACGCAGTATTTT,CASRDEYTDTQYF
NA,TRBD2,TRBV6-1,TRBJ2-7,TGTGCCAGCAGTGCCGGAGGGAGGGGCGGGAGCTACGAGCAGTACTTC,CASSAGGRGGSYEQYF
NA,TRBD1,TRBV4-3,TRBJ1-4,TGCGCCAGCAGCCAAGATACAGGGGGAGGAAAACTGTTTTTT,CASSQDTGGGKLFF
NA,TRBD1,TRBV25-1,TRBJ1-2,TGTGCCAGCAGTGATCTTGACAGGGGGGAAGGCTACACCTTC,CASSDLDRGEGYTF
NA,NA,TRBV7-8,TRBJ1-1,TGTGCCAGCAGCTTAGGTAGGGGGGGCACTGAAGCTTTCTTT,CASSLGRGGTEAFF
NA,TRBD2,TRBV29-1,TRBJ2-1,TGCAGCGTTGACCGAGCGGGAGGACTCTACAATGAGCAGTTCTTC,CSVDRAGGLYNEQFF
NA,NA,TRBV6-4,TRBJ2-1,TGTGCCAGCAGTGACGAGGTAGCGGAGTACAATGAGCAGTTCTTC,CASSDEVAEYNEQFF
once,TRBD1,TRBV10-3,TRBJ2-1,TGTGCCATCAATGGACAGGGTTTCAACAATGAGCAGTTCTTC,CAINGQGFNNEQFF
NA,TRBD1,TRBV6-5,TRBJ2-7,TGTGCCAGCAGGTCCCGGGACAGGGGATACGAGCAGTACTTC,CASRSRDRGYEQYF
NA,NA,TRBV5-1,TRBJ2-5,TGCGCCAGCAGCGTGGAGATGGGAGAGACCCAGTACTTC,CASSVEMGETQYF
NA,NA,TRBV28,TRBJ1-5,TGTGCCAGCAGGCCCGCGGGGATAAATCAGCCCCAGCATTTT,CASRPAGINQPQHF
NA,NA,TRBV11-3,TRBJ1-1,TGTGCCAGCAGTGTTGGACAGTTTGAAGCTTTCTTT,CASSVGQFEAFF
NA,NA,TRBV9,TRBJ2-3,TGTGCCAGCAGCGTAGGGACACTCAGGCTCGTTAACACAGATACGCAGTATTTT,CASSVGTLRLVNTDTQYF
NA,TRBD2,TRBV6-4,TRBJ2-3,TGTGCCAGCAGTGTTGTAGCGGGAGGCACAGATACGCAGTATTTT,CASSVVAGGTDTQYF
NA,NA,TRBV4-2,TRBJ2-3,TGTGCCAGCAGCCAGGGGGGGACACGAAGCACAGATACGCAGTATTTT,CASSQGGTRSTDTQYF
NA,NA,TRBV9,TRBJ2-5,TGTGCCAGCAGCGATGGACTGACCCAAGAGACCCAGTACTTC,CASSDGLTQETQYF
few,NA,TRBV27,TRBJ1-4,TGTGCCAGCAGTTTATTTGGGAGGTGGGATGAAAAACTGTTTTTT,CASSLFGRWDEKLFF
NA,NA,TRBV5-1,TRBJ2-7,TGCGCCAGCAGCTTGGAGACAGGCTCCTACGAGCAGTACTTC,CASSLETGSYEQYF